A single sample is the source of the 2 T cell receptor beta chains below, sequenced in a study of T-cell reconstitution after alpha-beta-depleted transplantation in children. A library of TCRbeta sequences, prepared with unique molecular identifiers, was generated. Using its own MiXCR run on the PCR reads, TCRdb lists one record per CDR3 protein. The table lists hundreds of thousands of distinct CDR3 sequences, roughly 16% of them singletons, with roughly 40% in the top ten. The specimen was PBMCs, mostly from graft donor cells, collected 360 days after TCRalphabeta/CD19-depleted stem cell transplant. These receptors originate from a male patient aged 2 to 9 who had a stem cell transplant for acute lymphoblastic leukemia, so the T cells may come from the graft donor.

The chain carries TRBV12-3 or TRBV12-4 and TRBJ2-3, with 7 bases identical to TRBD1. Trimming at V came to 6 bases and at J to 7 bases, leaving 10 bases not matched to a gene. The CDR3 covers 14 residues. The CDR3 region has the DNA TGTGCCAGCAGCCCGAGTGCCAGGGGGAATACGCAGTATTTT. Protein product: CASSPSARGNTQYF.

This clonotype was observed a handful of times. DNA for the CDR3: TGTGCCAGCAGCCCTCGCGGGCGAGGACTCACCAATGAGCAGTTCTTC. Protein product: CASSPRGRGLTNEQFF. The V and J genes are TRBV7-9 and TRBJ2-1; perhaps TRBD2 as D (5 bases). V gave up 5 bases and J gave up 6 bases, with 20 bases separating them. CDR1 and CDR2 from the germline V gene are SEHNR and FQNEAQ (reference sequence). CDR3 length: 16 amino acids.